The 21 T cell receptor beta chains below come from one sample, sequenced in a study of CD8+ T cells in alopecia areata. Isolated RNA was reverse transcribed into cDNA used as the sequencing template. Assay used: immunoSEQ multiplex PCR; TCRdb lists only in-frame clones, some missing. Among about 130,000 clones, 50% to 60% were seen once, and the ten largest hold 4.5%. Specimen: CD4+ T cells sorted from blood, collected at week 0. The source is a human donor with alopecia areata.

The table lists this clone with many counts. This chain uses TRBV10-3 with TRBJ2-2, with TRBD2 matching over 11 bases. This CDR3 has 14 amino acids. Trimming cost V 6 bases and J 6 bases; bases outside gene matches: 3. Germline V CDR1 and CDR2: ENHRY, SYGVKD. As DNA, the CDR3 is TGTGCCATCAGCCTAGCGGGAGGAGCCGGGGAGCTGTTTTTT. Its translation is CAISLAGGAGELFF.

V usage is TRBV30 and J usage is TRBJ2-5; weak D call: TRBD2 (6 bases). The CDR3 runs to 14 residues. Trimming cost V 1 base and J 5 bases, with 14 bases left between them. Germline CDR1 is GTSNPN and CDR2 is SVGIG (reference sequence). The CDR3: CAWSGPPAGETQYF. Written as DNA, the CDR3 is TGTGCCTGGAGTGGACCGCCGGCGGGGGAGACCCAGTACTTC.

The gene calls are TRBV6-6 and TRBJ2-5, with 9 bases fitting TRBD2. The CDR3 length is 13 residues. The V and J ends lost 7 bases and 3 bases, in that order; junction bases with no gene match: 3. CDR1 and CDR2 from the germline V gene are MNHNY and SVGAGI (reference sequence). DNA of the CDR3: TGTGCCAGCATGCGGACTAGCGAAGAGACCCAGTACTTC. Amino acids: CASMRTSEETQYF.

V usage is TRBV6-5 and J usage is TRBJ1-2, with D possibly TRBD1 on 6 matching bases. Germline V gives CDR1 MNHEY, CDR2 SVGAGI. The CDR3 totals 14 residues. V lost 0 bases to trimming and J lost 6 bases, with 11 bases between them. CDR3 sequence: CASSYSGGRNGYTF. The CDR3, as DNA: TGTGCCAGCAGTTACTCAGGGGGGCGGAATGGCTACACCTTC.

This chain uses TRBV19 with TRBJ2-2; 10 positions match TRBD2. Germline CDR1 reads LNHDA; CDR2 reads SQIVND (reference sequence). V lost 4 bases to trimming and J lost 1 base; unmatched junction nucleotides: 12. CDR3 size: 19 residues. The CDR3 protein is CASSKRPSGGSGNTGELFF. CDR3 in DNA: TGTGCCAGTAGTAAGAGGCCTAGCGGGGGAAGTGGGAACACCGGGGAGCTGTTTTTT.

This chain uses TRBV27 with TRBJ2-7, with TRBD2 as a possible D gene (6 bases). CDR1 and CDR2 from the germline V gene are MNHEY and SMNVEV (reference sequence). The CDR3 is 13 residues long. Trimming shortened V by 6 bases and J by 4 bases, and 13 bases separated the two germline ends. This CDR3 is CASRPRGLYEQYF. The CDR3 nucleotides read TGTGCCAGCAGGCCCCGGGGGTTATACGAGCAGTACTTC.

This rearrangement joins TRBV5-1 to TRBJ1-5; D call uncertain. The CDR3 extends over 18 amino acids. With 1 base removed from V and 0 bases from J, the gap between germline ends came to 17 bases. Germline loops: CDR1 SGHRS, CDR2 YFSETQ. The CDR3 bases are TGCGCCAGCAGCTTGTGGTGGCGGGGATCCGATAGCAATCAGCCCCAGCATTTT. Its protein is CASSLWWRGSDSNQPQHF.

This rearrangement joins TRBV4-3 to TRBJ1-2; D gene unclear. V lost 0 bases and J lost 4, with 9 bases in between. Germline V gene lookup returns CDR1 LGHNA and CDR2 YSLEER. The CDR3 consists of 14 residues. The CDR3 coding sequence is TGCGCCAGCAGCCAAGATCTGGGAGCCTATGGCTACACCTTC. Amino acids: CASSQDLGAYGYTF.

The chain joins TRBV4-3 to TRBJ1-2; no definite D call. V gave up 0 bases and J gave up 2 bases, with 10 bases separating them. The germline V gene encodes CDR1 LGHNA and CDR2 YSLEER. The CDR3 is 15 residues long. In DNA, the CDR3 is TGCGCCAGCAGCCAAGATCCCACCGAGAACTATGGCTACACCTTC. It translates to CASSQDPTENYGYTF.

This clone was seen only a few times. CDR3 in amino acids: CASSPTGGRDQPQHF. CDR3 coding DNA: TGTGCCAGCAGCCCAACGGGGGGCAGAGATCAGCCCCAGCATTTT. V usage is TRBV7-9 and J usage is TRBJ1-5; D may be TRBD1 (6 bases). V dropped 5 bases and J dropped 5 bases, with 16 bases sitting between them. Germline CDR1 SEHNR, CDR2 FQNEAQ (reference sequence). This CDR3 has 15 amino acids.

This clone was counted once. Other DNA sequences from this sample encode an identical CDR3 as well. J is TRBJ2-7 and V is TRBV28; D is uncertain. With 6 bases removed from V and 2 bases from J, the gap between germline ends came to 5 bases. The germline V gene has CDR1 MDHEN and CDR2 SYDVKM. This CDR3 is 11 amino acids long. The CDR3: CASSLAYEQYF. Here the CDR3 DNA reads TGTGCCAGCAGCCTCGCCTACGAGCAGTACTTC.

The table lists this clone with a count of one. V is TRBV9 and J is TRBJ1-2; 9 nucleotides match TRBD1. This CDR3 is built from 14 residues. From germline, CDR1 is SGDLS and CDR2 YYNGEE. With 2 bases clipped from V and 5 bases from J, the junction kept 4 bases outside the gene matches. Here the CDR3 DNA reads TGTGCCAGCAGCGTGAGGGGGACAGGGTATGGCTACACCTTC. It specifies CASSVRGTGYGYTF.

This rearrangement joins TRBV5-6 to TRBJ2-5; no reliable D call. This CDR3 region has 12 residues. Germline lookup yields CDR1 SGHDT and CDR2 YYEEEE. Trimming took 5 bases from V and 4 from J, leaving 9 bases between them. CDR3 DNA sequence: TGTGCCAGCAGGGGGAACCGAGAGACCCAGTACTTC. Translation gives CASRGNRETQYF. The full variable domain, its missing parts supplied by reference TRBV5-6 and TRBJ2-5, is DAGVTQSPTHLIKTRGQQVTLRCSPKSGHDTVSWYQQALGQGPQFIFQYYEEEERQRGNFPDRFSGHQFPNYSSELNVNALLLGDSALYLCASRGNRETQYFGPGTRLLVL.

This chain links TRBV7-3 with TRBJ2-1; D gene unclear. The CDR3 has 14 amino acids. The germline gives CDR1 SGHTA, CDR2 FQGTGA. Trimming took off 0 bases at V and 5 bases at J, with 8 bases between the two ends. CDR3 residues: CASSLTWDDNEQFF. DNA of the CDR3: TGTGCCAGCAGCTTAACGTGGGATGACAATGAGCAGTTCTTC.

The chain links TRBV4-1 to TRBJ1-2; D remains unclear. Germline values: CDR1 MGHRA, CDR2 YSYEKL. This CDR3 is 15 amino acids long. With 3 bases removed from V and 8 bases from J, the gap between germline ends came to 19 bases. The CDR3 nucleotides read TGCGCCAGCAGCCACATGGGCCGGGGTTCGGAGGGCTACACCTTC. It codes for CASSHMGRGSEGYTF.

CDR3 loop: CASRSTGTTGNTIYF. The CDR3 DNA is TGTGCCAGCAGGTCGACCGGGACGACCGGAAACACCATATATTTT. This chain links TRBV4-2 with TRBJ1-3; D possibly corresponds to TRBD1 (5 bases). Trimming removed 6 bases at V and 4 bases at J, with 16 bases between. Germline lookup yields CDR1 LGHNA and CDR2 YNFKEQ. This CDR3 has 15 residues.

V and J are TRBV9 and TRBJ1-2, with D possibly being TRBD1 (6 bases). Germline V gene data show CDR1 as SGDLS and CDR2 as YYNGEE. The CDR3 has 11 amino acids. Trimming took 3 bases from V and 8 from J, leaving 8 bases between them. The DNA for the CDR3 is TGTGCCAGCAGCGGCACAGGGGGCTACACCTTC. Protein sequence: CASSGTGGYTF.

This clone has just a few counts. The CDR3, as DNA: TGTGCCGCCGGGGGCGGGAGAAAGGGCGAGCAGTACTTC. Translation: CAAGGGRKGEQYF. V is TRBV15 and J is TRBJ2-7; D is possibly TRBD2 (7 bases). CDR1 LNHNV and CDR2 YYDKDF come from the germline V gene (reference sequence). V gave up 11 bases and J gave up 6 bases, with 20 bases separating them. CDR3 length equals 13 residues.

This rearrangement joins TRBV7-2 to TRBJ2-7; D remains unclear. Germline V gene data show CDR1 as SGHTA and CDR2 as FQGNSA. The CDR3 spans 15 residues. Trimming took off 4 bases at V and 2 bases at J, with 15 bases between the two ends. This CDR3 reads CASSWVTGLTYEQYF. The CDR3 DNA sequence: TGTGCCAGCAGCTGGGTCACCGGGCTCACCTACGAGCAGTACTTC. Combining the CDR3 with reference TRBV7-2 and TRBJ2-7 gives the whole variable domain GAGVSQSPSNKVTEKGKDVELRCDPISGHTALYWYRQSLGQGLEFLIYFQGNSAPDKSGLPSDRFSAERTGGSVSTLTIQRTQQEDSAVYLCASSWVTGLTYEQYFGPGTRLTVT.

The chain recombines TRBV7-2 with TRBJ1-3; D gene ambiguous. This CDR3 has 13 residues. CDR1 is SGHTA and CDR2 is FQGNSA in the germline V gene. V was trimmed by 1 base and J by 4 bases, leaving 5 bases between them. CDR3 sequence: CASSLVGGNTIYF. The DNA for the CDR3 is TGTGCCAGCAGCTTAGTGGGGGGAAACACCATATATTTT.

The chain is built from TRBV2 and TRBJ1-5; possibly TRBD1 for D (5 bases). Trimming left V 4 bases short and J 3 bases short, with 13 bases between. The CDR3 has 15 residues. In germline, CDR1 is SNHLY, CDR2 FYNNEI. For the CDR3, the DNA is TGTGCCAGCAGTGGGCTGGGGCTGAACAATCAGCCCCAGCATTTT. Its protein is CASSGLGLNNQPQHF.